The next 19 T cell receptor beta chains were all read from a single sample in a study of cytomegalovirus exposure and HLA in healthy donors (TCRdb year 2017). Libraries were constructed by the immunoSEQ multiplex PCR assay. For the multiplex PCR, a mixture combining 60 forward primers for TCR Vbeta segments and 13 reverse primers for TCR Jbeta segments was used. As stored in TCRdb, this immuneACCESS dataset retains in-frame rearrangements with V and J assigned. A fraction of the clones does not appear; measured against another copy, unresolved V genes explain less than half of the discrepancy, and the remainder lacks a known reason. Across this sample there are 100,000 to 150,000 clones, with 55% to 75% seen only once. The top ten clones comprise roughly 1.6% of the sample. Sequencing was performed on PBMCs. These receptors originate from a man aged 25-45 years in good health and CMV-seropositive.

This rearrangement joins TRBV29-1 to TRBJ1-2; 8 bases agree with TRBD1. The CDR3 runs to 14 residues. The ends lost 6 bases at V and 0 bases at J; junction bases unmatched: 6. CDR1 and CDR2 (germline): SQVTM, ANQGSEA. CDR3 sequence reads: CSVRTGITNYGYTF. DNA of the CDR3: TGCAGCGTCCGGACAGGGATTACTAACTATGGCTACACCTTC.

This rearrangement joins TRBV5-1 to TRBJ2-1; 8 bases align to TRBD2. The length of the CDR3 is 16 residues. Trimming removed 0 bases from V and 7 bases from J; junction bases left unmatched: 9. Germline CDR1 SGHRS, CDR2 YFSETQ. Here the CDR3 reads CASSLAPAGVSNEQFF. In DNA, the CDR3 is TGCGCCAGCAGCTTGGCACCAGCGGGAGTTTCTAATGAGCAGTTCTTC.

The chain uses TRBV5-1 and TRBJ2-1; 7 bases are shared with TRBD1. This CDR3 region has 14 residues. Germline trimming cut 4 bases from V and 4 bases from J; bases unmatched to any gene: 5. Germline V gene data show CDR1 as SGHRS and CDR2 as YFSETQ. This chain's CDR3 is CASSPEGAYNEQFF. In nucleotides, the CDR3 is TGCGCCAGCAGCCCTGAGGGGGCGTACAATGAGCAGTTCTTC.

CDR3 in DNA: TGTGCCAGCAGTTTATTTGGTGGACAGGGGTTTTTCGATTCACCCCTCCACTTT. Translated, it gives CASSLFGGQGFFDSPLHF. V gene TRBV27 combines with J gene TRBJ1-6; 9 bases are shared with TRBD1. CDR3 length: 18 residues. The germline CDR1 and CDR2 sequences are MNHEY and SMNVEV (reference sequence). The J segment lost 8 bases and the V segment lost 1 base, leaving 12 bases of the junction unmatched.

The chain employs TRBV7-9 and TRBJ2-7; D not resolved. This CDR3 spans 12 amino acids. V was pared by 5 bases and J by 0 bases, with 5 bases between. CDR1 is SEHNR, CDR2 FQNEAQ, per germline (reference sequence). This CDR3 is CASSTFSYEQYF. The CDR3, as DNA: TGTGCCAGCAGCACTTTCTCCTACGAGCAGTACTTC.

Worth noting for this clone: Likely a read error: the CDR3 ends without its conserved phenylalanine or tryptophan. CDR3 protein: CASIGLAGYEQYL. CDR3 nucleotide sequence: TGTGCCAGCATCGGACTAGCGGGATACGAGCAGTACCTC. The chain has TRBV2 and TRBJ2-7; 12 bases align to TRBD2. After removal of 7 bases from V and 4 bases from J, the junction contained 2 bases not matched to a gene. Germline CDR1 is SNHLY and CDR2 is FYNNEI. CDR3 length equals 13 residues.

The rearrangement uses TRBV6-5 and TRBJ1-2, with TRBD1 as a possible D gene (5 bases). The germline gives CDR1 MNHEY, CDR2 SVGAGI. The CDR3 runs to 16 residues. Trimming removed 3 bases from V and 7 bases from J, with 21 bases in between. The CDR3 region is CASSYGTGRVGGGYTF. In DNA, the CDR3 is TGTGCCAGCAGTTATGGTACCGGCAGGGTCGGCGGTGGCTACACCTTC.

The V call is TRBV5-1, the J call TRBJ2-5, with 7 bases fitting TRBD1. Per germline, CDR1 SGHRS and CDR2 YFSETQ. The CDR3 contains 14 residues. The trim removed 3 bases at V and 1 base at J, leaving 3 bases unmatched. The CDR3 protein is CASSSGTVQETQYF. CDR3 nucleotide sequence: TGCGCCAGCAGCTCAGGGACAGTCCAAGAGACCCAGTACTTC.

The rearrangement uses TRBV27 and TRBJ2-5; maybe TRBD2 (6 bases). Germline assignment: CDR1 MNHEY and CDR2 SMNVEV (reference sequence). V lost 1 base to trimming and J lost 2 bases, with 14 bases between them. This CDR3 has 16 amino acids. The CDR3 is CASSLFAEAGQETQYF. The CDR3 DNA reads as TGTGCCAGCAGTTTATTTGCTGAGGCGGGACAAGAGACCCAGTACTTC.

The chain couples TRBV27 to TRBJ1-1; TRBD1 matches 7 bases. Germline V lookup: CDR1 MNHEY, CDR2 SMNVEV (reference sequence). The CDR3 contains 12 residues. The V and J ends lost 5 bases and 6 bases, in that order; junction bases with no gene match: 3. The CDR3 nucleotides read TGTGCCAGCAGTCCAGGGGGAGCTGAAGCTTTCTTT. Translating gives CASSPGGAEAFF.

This rearrangement joins TRBV27 to TRBJ2-7; 9 positions match TRBD2. V gave up 0 bases and J gave up 3 bases; unmatched junction bases: 6. Germline V CDR1 and CDR2: MNHEY, SMNVEV (reference sequence). The CDR3 covers 16 residues. This CDR3 reads CASSLSAGTSFYEQYF. The CDR3 DNA reads as TGTGCCAGCAGTTTATCAGCCGGGACTAGCTTCTACGAGCAGTACTTC.

This chain connects TRBV7-8 to TRBJ1-2; no clear D. Between the trimmed V and J ends, which lost 5 bases and 2 bases, there was a span of 9 bases. CDR1 and CDR2 (germline): SGHVS, FQNEAQ. The CDR3 contains 13 residues. Here the CDR3 reads CASSNHGNYGYTF. The DNA for the CDR3 is TGTGCCAGCAGCAATCACGGGAACTATGGCTACACCTTC.

This clone has a handful of counts. The rearrangement joins TRBV6-5 to TRBJ1-1; no clear D. Trimming shortened V by 6 bases and J by 4 bases, and 12 bases separated the two germline ends. Germline assignment: CDR1 MNHEY and CDR2 SVGAGI. There are 13 residues in the CDR3. The CDR3 nucleotides are TGTGCCAGCAGGACCCGGGTAACCACTGAAGCTTTCTTT. This gives the protein CASRTRVTTEAFF.

In this sample, this clone turned up once. The chain carries TRBV5-8 and TRBJ1-2, with D perhaps matching TRBD1 (6 bases). V lost 0 bases, J lost 2 bases, and 11 bases lay in between. CDR1 SGHTS and CDR2 YDEGEE come from the germline V gene. The CDR3 has 15 residues. CDR3 region: CASSLGGHLNYGYTF. The CDR3, as DNA: TGTGCCAGCAGCTTGGGGGGACATCTAAACTATGGCTACACCTTC. Full variable domain (rest looked up from reference TRBV5-8 and TRBJ1-2): EAGVTQSPTHLIKTRGQQATLRCSPISGHTSVYWYQQALGLGLQFLLWYDEGEERNRGNFPPRFSGRQFPNYSSELNVNALELEDSALYLCASSLGGHLNYGYTFGSGTRLTVV.

CDR3 sequence reads: CSVETGRPYNEQFF. The CDR3 DNA is TGCAGCGTTGAGACTGGGAGGCCTTACAATGAGCAGTTCTTC. The chain uses TRBV29-1 and TRBJ2-1, with TRBD2 as a possible D gene (6 bases). Trimming shortened V by 3 bases and J by 4 bases, and 13 bases separated the two germline ends. This CDR3 has 14 amino acids. Germline V gives CDR1 SQVTM, CDR2 ANQGSEA.

This chain joins TRBV6-5 and TRBJ2-5; 7 bases align to TRBD1. The CDR3 has 13 amino acids. CDR1 and CDR2 from the germline V gene are MNHEY and SVGAGI. The ends lost 5 bases at V and 3 bases at J; junction bases unmatched: 3. The CDR3 DNA follows: TGTGCCAGCAGTGACAGGGCGGAAGAGACCCAGTACTTC. It codes for CASSDRAEETQYF.

This chain connects TRBV5-1 to TRBJ2-3; TRBD2 aligns across 11 bases. The CDR3 length is 16 residues. Germline V gene lookup returns CDR1 SGHRS and CDR2 YFSETQ. V was clipped by 0 bases and J by 2 bases; unmatched bases: 2. CDR3 residues: CASSLGGLADTDTQYF. In DNA form, the CDR3 reads TGCGCCAGCAGCTTGGGGGGACTAGCGGACACAGATACGCAGTATTTT. The entire variable domain, with the rest obtained from reference TRBV5-1 and TRBJ2-3, is as follows: KAGVTQTPRYLIKTRGQQVTLSCSPISGHRSVSWYQQTPGQGLQFLFEYFSETQRNKGNFPGRFSGRQFSNSRSEMNVSTLELGDSALYLCASSLGGLADTDTQYFGPGTRLTVL.

The chain recombines TRBV6-1 with TRBJ2-5; the match to TRBD2 covers 7 bases. Gene TRBJ2-7 matches the end of the DNA better, so the J call may be wrong. Germline values: CDR1 MNHNS, CDR2 SASEGT. CDR3 size: 15 residues. The chain's CDR3 is CASSEALLAAYEQYF. CDR3 bases: TGTGCCAGCAGTGAAGCGCTCCTAGCGGCCTACGAGCAGTACTTC.

V and J are TRBV7-8 and TRBJ1-1, with unresolved D. The CDR3 loop spans 14 amino acids. V was clipped by 8 bases and J by 4 bases, with 17 bases between them. The germline CDR1 and CDR2 sequences are SGHVS and FQNEAQ. DNA of the CDR3: TGTGCCAGCGGATCGGGAGTCTGGGGCACTGAAGCTTTCTTT. Translation gives CASGSGVWGTEAFF.